This T cell receptor (beta chain) stems from a study of blood T cell repertoires in COVID-19. About the research overall: T cells, B-cell-depleted T cells, or PBMCs provided the cDNA or gDNA that served as material.

How the authors handled the data: Reference gene primer amplification in the assay estimated nucleated cell counts. Libraries were prepared by immunoSEQ multiplex PCR; TCRdb keeps only in-frame clonotypes and omits some of them. V and J calls and clone size are copied from that table; D and trimming were computed from the DNA. The sample consists of some 260,000 clones, 80% to 95% of them appearing once. The CDR3 extends over 16 amino acids. Trimming cost V 1 base and J 3 bases, with 13 bases left between them. From germline, CDR1 is MNHNS and CDR2 SASEGT. Recruitment covered about two dozen US areas and drew participants whose ages spanned roughly 18 to 89 years. Donors were grouped by their self-reported clinical history.

The chain has TRBV6-1 and TRBJ2-1; perhaps TRBD2 as D (6 bases). Input material: PBMCs or T cells enriched from blood (not recorded which). This receptor was taken from a woman aged 18-29 years who had recovered from COVID-19. CDR3 nucleotides: TGTGCCAGCAGTGAAGTTGTGGGACTGAGCTACAATGAGCAGTTCTTC. Its protein is CASSEVVGLSYNEQFF.